This TCR beta chain was sequenced during a study of blood T cell repertoires in COVID-19. Overall study context: Sites across the United States, Italy and Spain contributed samples from acute and convalescent COVID-19. In each case, the material was cDNA or gDNA derived from T cells, B-cell-depleted T cells, or PBMCs.

This clone was counted a few times. Original analysis: Reference gene primers were amplified, and this amplification served to estimate nucleated cell counts. Sequencing was performed with immunoSEQ multiplex PCR; in TCRdb, only in-frame clones are kept and a portion is missing. D and trimming were read from the DNA, whereas the V and J calls and clone size are those reported in that table. Among 70,000 or so clones listed, about 68% were seen once. Germline lookup yields CDR1 MNHEY and CDR2 SVGAGI. V gave up 6 bases and J gave up 8 bases, with 13 bases separating them. The CDR3 length is 13 residues.

Sequenced sample: peripheral blood. The TCR was taken from a woman aged 70-85 years with acute or convalescent COVID-19. V gene TRBV6-5 combines with J gene TRBJ1-4; no clear D gene. The CDR3 protein is CASSPGLMEKLFF. The DNA of the CDR3 is TGTGCCAGCAGCCCGGGTTTGATGGAAAAACTGTTTTTT.